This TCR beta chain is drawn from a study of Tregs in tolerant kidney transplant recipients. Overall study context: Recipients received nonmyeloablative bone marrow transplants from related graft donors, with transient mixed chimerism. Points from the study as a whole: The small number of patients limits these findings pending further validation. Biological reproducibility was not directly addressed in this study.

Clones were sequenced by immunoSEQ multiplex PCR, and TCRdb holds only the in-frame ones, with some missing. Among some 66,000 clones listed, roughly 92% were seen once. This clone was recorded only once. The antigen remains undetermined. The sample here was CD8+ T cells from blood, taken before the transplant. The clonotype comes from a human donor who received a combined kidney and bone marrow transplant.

This CDR3 reads CASSEDSGGANEQFF. The DNA of the CDR3 is TGTGCCAGCAGTGAAGACAGCGGGGGGGCAAATGAGCAGTTCTTC. The gene calls are TRBV2 and TRBJ2-1; 10 bases are shared with TRBD2. Germline V gene lookup returns CDR1 SNHLY and CDR2 FYNNEI. J gave up 7 bases and V 1 base, and 4 bases lay outside the gene matches. This CDR3 is built from 15 residues.